Listed here are 30 T cell receptor beta chains from one sample, sequenced in a study of cytomegalovirus exposure and HLA in healthy donors. The table came from immunoSEQ multiplex PCR; TCRdb's copy has only in-frame clones and leaves some out. Here the sample spans 130,000 or so clones, nearly 90% being singletons. The sequenced material came from PBMCs. Receptors originate from a young woman in good health and CMV-seronegative.

The J gene is TRBJ1-1, the V gene TRBV5-1; a possible D gene is TRBD1 (5 bases). The V gene's germline CDR1 is SGHRS and CDR2 YFSETQ. The CDR3 totals 11 residues. V was pared by 7 bases and J by 6 bases, with 10 bases between. CDR3 sequence (DNA): TGCGCCAGCTTCTCGGGGGCTGAAGCTTTCTTT. Its translation is CASFSGAEAFF.

This sequence joins TRBV7-6 and TRBJ1-6, with a possible D match to TRBD1 (5 bases). V gave up 6 bases and J gave up 4 bases, with 10 bases separating them. Per the germline V gene, CDR1 is SGHVS and CDR2 is FNYEAQ. The length of the CDR3 is 14 residues. The CDR3 DNA is TGTGCCAGCAGACCAGGGATATATAATTCACCCCTCCACTTT. This codes for CASRPGIYNSPLHF. Combining the CDR3 with reference TRBV7-6 and TRBJ1-6 gives the whole variable domain GAGVSQSPRYKVTKRGQDVALRCDPISGHVSLYWYRQALGQGPEFLTYFNYEAQQDKSGLPNDRFSAERPEGSISTLTIQRTEQRDSAMYRCASRPGIYNSPLHFGNGTRLTVT.

The chain is built from TRBV19 and TRBJ2-5; TRBD1 agrees at 9 bases. Germline CDR1 LNHDA, CDR2 SQIVND (reference sequence). Trimming took 6 bases from V and 4 from J; bases not matched to a gene: 3. The CDR3 consists of 13 residues. The CDR3 region has the DNA TGTGCCAGTAGAAGGACAGGGGCAGAGACCCAGTACTTC. Translation: CASRRTGAETQYF.

The chain joins TRBV7-3 to TRBJ1-2, with 8 bases identical to TRBD1. The V segment lost 5 bases and the J segment 4 bases; nucleotides outside the gene matches: 3. Germline CDR1 and CDR2: SGHTA and FQGTGA. This CDR3 has 13 amino acids. This CDR3 reads CASSLGQGYGYTF. In DNA form, the CDR3 reads TGTGCCAGCAGCCTTGGACAGGGCTATGGCTACACCTTC.

The chain uses TRBV7-8 and TRBJ1-1; no firm D call. There are 16 residues in the CDR3. Trimming left V 4 bases short and J 2 bases short, with 17 bases between. CDR1 SGHVS and CDR2 FQNEAQ come from the germline V gene. The CDR3 reads CASSWTSGAENTEAFF. The CDR3 DNA reads TGTGCCAGCAGCTGGACCTCCGGAGCGGAAAACACTGAAGCTTTCTTT.

J is TRBJ2-1 and V is TRBV6-1; D unresolved. Germline V gives CDR1 MNHNS, CDR2 SASEGT. The CDR3 consists of 15 residues. V dropped 3 bases and J dropped 0 bases, with 9 bases sitting between them. This CDR3 reads CASSDPGTSYNEQFF. CDR3 in DNA: TGTGCCAGCAGTGATCCAGGCACCTCCTACAATGAGCAGTTCTTC.

Regarding this clone: One junction end does not reproduce the germline sequence, and a read error may be involved. The genes are TRBV15 and TRBJ1-1; the D gene is possibly TRBD1 (5 bases). Germline lookup yields CDR1 LNHNV and CDR2 YYDKDF (reference sequence). CDR3 length equals 13 residues. CDR3 protein: CATRQPGNAEAFF. The CDR3, as DNA: TGTGCCACCAGACAACCAGGGAACGCTGAAGCTTTCTTT.

The chain joins TRBV5-4 to TRBJ1-2; 9 positions match TRBD1. CDR1 is SGHNT, CDR2 YYREEE, per germline (reference sequence). The junction had 5 bases not matched to a gene; V was cut back by 2 bases and J by 6 bases. The CDR3 is 14 amino acids. The CDR3 spells CASSFGTGYDGYTF. In nucleotides, the CDR3 is TGTGCCAGCAGCTTTGGGACAGGGTATGATGGCTACACCTTC.

This chain links TRBV12-5 with TRBJ2-7; 9 bases align to TRBD1. Trimming took 2 bases from V and 2 from J; bases not matched to a gene: 10. CDR1 is LGHNT and CDR2 is FRNRAP in the germline V gene. The CDR3 sequence is 17 residues long. DNA of the CDR3: TGTGCTAGTGGTTTGCCACGAGGGGGGACAGGGCCCTACGAGCAGTACTTC. Residues: CASGLPRGGTGPYEQYF.

The gene calls are TRBV14 and TRBJ2-1, with D possibly TRBD1 on 6 matching bases. CDR3 length: 14 amino acids. The germline V gene has CDR1 SGHDN and CDR2 FVKESK. Trimming left V 4 bases short and J 6 bases short, with 13 bases between. As DNA, the CDR3 is TGTGCCAGCAGCCTTCTAGGGGGTTCCAATGAGCAGTTCTTC. Translating gives CASSLLGGSNEQFF.

The chain links TRBV4-2 to TRBJ2-1; 8 nucleotides line up with TRBD2. V shed 1 base, J shed 8 bases, and the junction held 7 bases outside the gene matches. The CDR3 consists of 15 residues. The V gene's germline CDR1 is LGHNA and CDR2 YNFKEQ. As DNA, the CDR3 is TGTGCCAGCAGCCAAGCGGGGGGGCCTCTGGATGAGCAGTTCTTC. This sequence encodes CASSQAGGPLDEQFF.

The chain recombines TRBV29-1 with TRBJ1-4; D uncertain. V was clipped by 7 bases and J by 8 bases, with 14 bases between them. The germline CDR1 and CDR2 sequences are SQVTM and ANQGSEA. The CDR3 extends over 12 amino acids. CDR3 amino acids: CSADSGGEKLFF. CDR3 nucleotide sequence: TGCAGCGCGGACTCCGGCGGGGAAAAACTGTTTTTT.

The chain recombines TRBV5-1 with TRBJ2-7; 8 bases are a match to TRBD1. Germline trimming cut 0 bases from V and 2 bases from J; bases unmatched to any gene: 10. The CDR3 runs to 17 residues. CDR1 is SGHRS, CDR2 YFSETQ, per germline. The CDR3 here is CASSLGTGDRRAYEQYF. As DNA, the CDR3 is TGCGCCAGCAGCTTGGGTACAGGGGACAGGCGAGCCTACGAGCAGTACTTC.

The chain uses TRBV6-1 and TRBJ2-5, with D hard to call. Germline V lookup: CDR1 MNHNS, CDR2 SASEGT. This CDR3 is 11 amino acids long. V lost 1 base to trimming and J lost 11 bases, with 8 bases between them. In DNA, the CDR3 is TGTGCCAGCAGTGAAGGGCCTGATCAGTACTTC. Its protein is CASSEGPDQYF.

This rearrangement joins TRBV7-8 to TRBJ2-7; D may be TRBD2 (7 bases). Trimming took off 5 bases at V and 3 bases at J, with 17 bases between the two ends. The V gene's germline CDR1 is SGHVS and CDR2 FQNEAQ. The CDR3 has 15 amino acids. CDR3 amino acids: CASSPARGGHYEQYF. In DNA form, the CDR3 reads TGTGCCAGCAGCCCCGCAAGGGGGGGGCACTACGAGCAGTACTTC.

The genes are TRBV4-1 and TRBJ2-1, with TRBD2 matching 8 bases. V dropped 4 bases and J dropped 4; count of bases not matched to a gene: 9. The CDR3 is made up of 16 amino acids. The germline V gene has CDR1 MGHRA and CDR2 YSYEKL. The CDR3 nucleotides are TGCGCCAGCAGCCTGGCGTTAGCGGGGAGGTACAATGAGCAGTTCTTC. Amino acid sequence: CASSLALAGRYNEQFF.

V and J are TRBV6-1 and TRBJ1-1; 8 bases are a match to TRBD1. Per the germline V gene, CDR1 is MNHNS and CDR2 is SASEGT. There are 16 residues in the CDR3. V trimming: 2 bases; J trimming: 1 base; junction bases outside the gene matches: 6. CDR3 residues: CASSEYPGQENTEAFF. CDR3 DNA sequence: TGTGCCAGCAGTGAATACCCGGGACAGGAGAACACTGAAGCTTTCTTT.

DNA for the CDR3: TGTGCCAGCAGCGTCACGGGACACCTGGGTGGAAACACCATATATTTT. It yields the protein CASSVTGHLGGNTIYF. The chain has TRBV9 and TRBJ1-3, with a weak D call TRBD1 (6 bases). The V gene lost 2 bases and the J gene lost 3 bases, with 15 bases spanning the gap. The CDR3 has 16 residues. Germline values: CDR1 SGDLS, CDR2 YYNGEE.

The gene calls are TRBV20-1 and TRBJ2-7; D call uncertain. Between the trimmed V and J ends, which lost 5 bases and 4 bases, there was a span of 9 bases. The CDR3 covers 11 residues. Per the germline V gene, CDR1 is DFQATT and CDR2 is SNEGSKA (reference sequence). Written as DNA, the CDR3 is TGCAGTGCTTCATATACATACGAGCAGTACTTC. As protein: CSASYTYEQYF.

The gene calls are TRBV7-9 and TRBJ1-5; D gene uncertain. Germline-derived CDR1 and CDR2 are SEHNR and FQNEAQ (reference sequence). This CDR3 has 14 amino acids. Between the trimmed V and J ends, which lost 4 bases and 5 bases, there was a span of 12 bases. The CDR3 DNA sequence: TGTGCCAGCAGCTCCGGGGTGTCGTATCAGCCCCAGCATTTT. Amino acids: CASSSGVSYQPQHF.

This rearrangement joins TRBV23-1 to TRBJ1-3; perhaps TRBD1 as D (6 bases). TRBV23-1 is classed as an ORF, of uncertain function. Trimming pared 4 bases from V and 0 bases from J, leaving 19 bases between. The CDR3 is 18 amino acids. The DNA for the CDR3 is TGCGCCAGCAGTCGGTGCGGGGGCGATGGACCCTCTGGAAACACCATATATTTT. Translating gives CASSRCGGDGPSGNTIYF.

The chain joins TRBV5-6 to TRBJ2-5, with TRBD1 matching over 7 bases. From germline, CDR1 is SGHDT and CDR2 YYEEEE. V gave up 4 bases and J gave up 3 bases; unmatched junction bases: 6. The CDR3 runs 14 residues. The CDR3 loop is CASSDRDSKETQYF. The CDR3 DNA reads TGTGCCAGCAGCGACCGGGACAGTAAAGAGACCCAGTACTTC.

This clone was seen just once. The rearrangement uses TRBV10-1 and TRBJ2-5, with 7 bases that match TRBD1. The V gene's germline CDR1 is WNHNN and CDR2 SYGVQD (reference sequence). This CDR3 is built from 15 residues. The V segment lost 2 bases and the J segment 2 bases; nucleotides outside the gene matches: 5. CDR3 DNA: TGCGCCAGCAGTGAGCGACAGGGCATACAAGAGACCCAGTACTTC. Protein product: CASSERQGIQETQYF.

The chain has TRBV4-1 and TRBJ1-3, with unresolved D. The CDR3 runs to 17 residues. Trimming left V 4 bases short and J 0 bases short, with 16 bases between. Germline V gene lookup returns CDR1 MGHRA and CDR2 YSYEKL. Here the CDR3 DNA reads TGCGCCAGCAGCCGCCAGTCAGGTCTGAGCTCTGGAAACACCATATATTTT. Protein: CASSRQSGLSSGNTIYF.

The chain employs TRBV27 and TRBJ2-6; no clear D gene. This CDR3 spans 15 amino acids. Germline V CDR1 and CDR2: MNHEY, SMNVEV (reference sequence). Trimming cost V 4 bases and J 4 bases, with 11 bases left between them. The CDR3 is CASSSQSAGANVLTF. The CDR3 DNA is TGTGCCAGCAGTTCACAGTCGGCGGGGGCCAACGTCCTGACTTTC. The full variable domain, rest sourced from reference TRBV27 and TRBJ2-6, is EAQVTQNPRYLITVTGKKLTVTCSQNMNHEYMSWYRQDPGLGLRQIYYSMNVEVTDKGDVPEGYKVSRKEKRNFPLILESPSPNQTSLYFCASSSQSAGANVLTFGAGSRLTVL.

This clone was counted between two and nine times. The chain uses TRBV7-3 and TRBJ2-1; possibly TRBD1 for D (6 bases). Germline values: CDR1 SGHTA, CDR2 FQGTGA. Trimming pared 5 bases from V and 9 bases from J, leaving 11 bases between. The CDR3 contains 12 residues. The CDR3 region has the DNA TGTGCCAGCAGCCGCACAGGGCGTGAGCAGTTCTTC. Residues: CASSRTGREQFF.

The CDR3 nucleotides read TGTGCCAGCAGTTCGGGGGTAGACAGGGTATATGACGAGCAGTACTTC. It specifies CASSSGVDRVYDEQYF. This chain links TRBV6-6 with TRBJ2-7, with D perhaps TRBD1 (7 bases). V lost 4 bases and J 5 bases, leaving 21 bases between the germline ends. CDR3 length: 16 residues. Per the germline V gene, CDR1 is MNHNY and CDR2 is SVGAGI (reference sequence).

This clone was seen only once. One end of the junction fails to match germline, which may point to a read error. The chain combines TRBV11-3 with TRBJ2-7; TRBD2 matches at 14 bases. The CDR3 has 14 residues. From germline, CDR1 is SGHNT and CDR2 YENEEA. The CDR3: CANPALNGTSGGHF. The CDR3 DNA follows: TGTGCCAATCCGGCCCTTAACGGGACTAGCGGGGGCCACTTC.

V gene TRBV5-1 combines with J gene TRBJ2-5, with 11 positions matching TRBD2. The V segment lost 0 bases and the J segment 2 bases; nucleotides outside the gene matches: 3. The CDR3 runs 16 residues. From germline, CDR1 is SGHRS and CDR2 YFSETQ. DNA for the CDR3: TGCGCCAGCAGCTTGGCAACTAGCGGGGGACAAGAGACCCAGTACTTC. It translates to CASSLATSGGQETQYF.

The gene calls are TRBV4-1 and TRBJ1-1; D unresolved. V shed 1 base and J shed 4 bases, with 10 bases lying between them. The CDR3 is 14 residues long. Germline V gives CDR1 MGHRA, CDR2 YSYEKL. CDR3 nucleotides: TGCGCCAGCAGCCAAGTCCCAGGTAGCACTGAAGCTTTCTTT. Residues: CASSQVPGSTEAFF.